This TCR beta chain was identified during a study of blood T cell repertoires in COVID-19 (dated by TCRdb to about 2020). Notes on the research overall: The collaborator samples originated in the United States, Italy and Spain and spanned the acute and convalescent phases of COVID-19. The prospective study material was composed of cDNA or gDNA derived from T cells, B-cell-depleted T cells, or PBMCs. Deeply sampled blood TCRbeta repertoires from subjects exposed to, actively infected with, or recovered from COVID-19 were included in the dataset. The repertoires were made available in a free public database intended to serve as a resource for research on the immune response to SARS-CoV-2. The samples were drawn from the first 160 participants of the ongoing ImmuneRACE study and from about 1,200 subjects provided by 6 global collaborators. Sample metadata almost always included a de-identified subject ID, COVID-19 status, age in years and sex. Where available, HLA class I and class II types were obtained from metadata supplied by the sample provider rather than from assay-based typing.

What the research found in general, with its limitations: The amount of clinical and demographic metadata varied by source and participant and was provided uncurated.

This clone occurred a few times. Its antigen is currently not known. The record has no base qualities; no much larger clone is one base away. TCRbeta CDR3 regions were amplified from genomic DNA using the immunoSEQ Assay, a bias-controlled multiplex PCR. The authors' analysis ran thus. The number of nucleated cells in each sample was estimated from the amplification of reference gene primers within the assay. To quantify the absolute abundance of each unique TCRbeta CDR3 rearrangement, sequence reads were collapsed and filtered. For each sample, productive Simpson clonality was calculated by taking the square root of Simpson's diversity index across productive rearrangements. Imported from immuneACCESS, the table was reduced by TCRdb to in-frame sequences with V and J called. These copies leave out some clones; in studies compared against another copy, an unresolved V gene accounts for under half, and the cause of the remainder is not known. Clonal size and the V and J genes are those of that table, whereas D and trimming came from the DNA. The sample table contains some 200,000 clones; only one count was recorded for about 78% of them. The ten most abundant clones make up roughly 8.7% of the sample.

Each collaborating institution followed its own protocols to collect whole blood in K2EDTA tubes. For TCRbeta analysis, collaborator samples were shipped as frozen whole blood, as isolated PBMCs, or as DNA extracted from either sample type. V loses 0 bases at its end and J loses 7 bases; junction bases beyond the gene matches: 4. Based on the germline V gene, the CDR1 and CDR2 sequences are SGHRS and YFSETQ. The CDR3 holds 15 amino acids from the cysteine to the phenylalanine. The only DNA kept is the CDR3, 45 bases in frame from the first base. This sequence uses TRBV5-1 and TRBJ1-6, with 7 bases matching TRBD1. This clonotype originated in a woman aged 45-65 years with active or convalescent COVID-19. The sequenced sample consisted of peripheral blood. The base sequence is TGCGCCAGCAGCTTGGGGGACAGAATAAATTCACCCCTCCACTTT. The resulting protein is CASSLGDRINSPLHF. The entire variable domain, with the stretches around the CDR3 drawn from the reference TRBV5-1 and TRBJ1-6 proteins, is KAGVTQTPRYLIKTRGQQVTLSCSPISGHRSVSWYQQTPGQGLQFLFEYFSETQRNKGNFPGRFSGRQFSNSRSEMNVSTLELGDSALYLCASSLGDRINSPLHFGNGTRLTVT.